This TCR beta chain was sequenced for a study of blood T cells in healthy people across ages. Broader study findings: Aged donors had fewer naive CD4+ cells and lower diversity than long-lived donors. Getting older went along with TCR beta diversity per million T cells dropping roughly linearly.

Isolated PBMCs totaled at least 6.5 million in each sample. As to this clonotype: The antigen is unknown.

Together with a sample-barcoded 5' primer, a J-beta primer mix was included in a second PCR lasting about 6 to 12 cycles. MiXCR was run by TCRdb on the 5' RACE reads, yielding one entry per CDR3 protein. In the table there are 2 million or so distinct CDR3 sequences, about 50% of which are singletons. Trimming left V 3 bases short and J 10 bases short, with 24 bases between. The V gene's germline CDR1 is MNHEY and CDR2 SVGAGI. CDR3 length: 16 residues. Sequenced sample: blood. The receptor comes from a woman in her 40s in good health. The chain has TRBV6-5 and TRBJ1-2, with a possible D match to TRBD1 (6 bases). CDR3 nucleotide sequence: TGTGCCAGCAGTTATTACCATCGGACAGACCCCCTCTCCTACACCTTC. It is translated as CASSYYHRTDPLSYTF.